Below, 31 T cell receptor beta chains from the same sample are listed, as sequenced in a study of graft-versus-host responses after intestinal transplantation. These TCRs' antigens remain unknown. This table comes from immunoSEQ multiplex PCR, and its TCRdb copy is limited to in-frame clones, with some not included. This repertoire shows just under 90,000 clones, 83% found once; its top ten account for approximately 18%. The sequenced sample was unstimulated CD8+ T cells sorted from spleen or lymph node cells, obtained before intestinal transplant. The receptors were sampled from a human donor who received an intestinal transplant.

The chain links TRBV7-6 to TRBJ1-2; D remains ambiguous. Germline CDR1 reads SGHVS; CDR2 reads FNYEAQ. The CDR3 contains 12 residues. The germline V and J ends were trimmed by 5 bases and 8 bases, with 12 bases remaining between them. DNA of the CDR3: TGTGCCAGCAGCGCGGATGGTAGGGGCTACACCTTC. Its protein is CASSADGRGYTF.

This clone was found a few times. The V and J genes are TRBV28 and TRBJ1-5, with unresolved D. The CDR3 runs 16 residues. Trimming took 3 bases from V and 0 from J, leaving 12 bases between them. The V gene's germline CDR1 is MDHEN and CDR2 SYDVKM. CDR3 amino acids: CASSFKLLYSNQPQHF. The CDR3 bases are TGTGCCAGCAGTTTTAAGTTATTATATAGCAATCAGCCCCAGCATTTT.

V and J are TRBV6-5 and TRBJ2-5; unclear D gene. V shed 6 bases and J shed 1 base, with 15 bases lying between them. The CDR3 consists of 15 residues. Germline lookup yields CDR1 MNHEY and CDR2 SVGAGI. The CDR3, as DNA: TGTGCCAGCAGCCGCACGTATGGGTTCCAAGAGACCCAGTACTTC. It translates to CASSRTYGFQETQYF.

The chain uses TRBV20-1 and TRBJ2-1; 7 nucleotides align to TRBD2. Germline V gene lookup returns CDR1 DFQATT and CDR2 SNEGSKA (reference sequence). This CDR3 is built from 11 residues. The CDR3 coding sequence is TGCAGGGGGAGGGGTAGCGCTGAGCAGTTCTTC. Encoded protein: CRGRGSAEQFF.

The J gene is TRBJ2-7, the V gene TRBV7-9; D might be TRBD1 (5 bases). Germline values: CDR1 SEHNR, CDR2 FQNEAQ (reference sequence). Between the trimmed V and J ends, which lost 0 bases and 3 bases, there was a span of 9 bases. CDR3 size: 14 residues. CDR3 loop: CASSLAGELYEQYF. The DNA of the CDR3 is TGTGCCAGCAGCTTAGCAGGGGAACTCTACGAGCAGTACTTC.

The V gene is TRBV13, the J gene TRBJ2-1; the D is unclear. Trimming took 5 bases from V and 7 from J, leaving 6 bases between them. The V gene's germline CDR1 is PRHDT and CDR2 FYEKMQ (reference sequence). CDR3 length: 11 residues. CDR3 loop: CASSPGNEQFF. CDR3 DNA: TGTGCCAGCAGCCCAGGTAATGAGCAGTTCTTC.

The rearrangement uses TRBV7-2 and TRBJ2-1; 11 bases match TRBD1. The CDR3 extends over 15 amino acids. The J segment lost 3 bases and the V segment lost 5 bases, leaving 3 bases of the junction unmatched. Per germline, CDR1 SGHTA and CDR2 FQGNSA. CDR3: CASSLGQGVYNEQFF. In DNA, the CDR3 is TGTGCCAGCAGCCTGGGACAGGGGGTCTACAATGAGCAGTTCTTC. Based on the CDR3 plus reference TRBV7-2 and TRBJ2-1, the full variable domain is GAGVSQSPSNKVTEKGKDVELRCDPISGHTALYWYRQSLGQGLEFLIYFQGNSAPDKSGLPSDRFSAERTGGSVSTLTIQRTQQEDSAVYLCASSLGQGVYNEQFFGPGTRLTVL.

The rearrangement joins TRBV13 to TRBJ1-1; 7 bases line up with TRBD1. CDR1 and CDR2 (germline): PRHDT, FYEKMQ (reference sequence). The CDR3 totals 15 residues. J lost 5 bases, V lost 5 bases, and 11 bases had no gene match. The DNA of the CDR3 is TGTGCCAGCAGCCTCGACAGGGTATCTTCGACTGAAGCTTTCTTT. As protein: CASSLDRVSSTEAFF.

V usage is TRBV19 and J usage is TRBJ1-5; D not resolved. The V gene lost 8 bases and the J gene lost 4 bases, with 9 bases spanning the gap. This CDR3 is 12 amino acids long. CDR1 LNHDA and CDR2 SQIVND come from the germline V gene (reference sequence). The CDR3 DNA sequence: TGTGCCAGTTCTGCTCTTAATCAGCCCCAGCATTTT. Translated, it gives CASSALNQPQHF.

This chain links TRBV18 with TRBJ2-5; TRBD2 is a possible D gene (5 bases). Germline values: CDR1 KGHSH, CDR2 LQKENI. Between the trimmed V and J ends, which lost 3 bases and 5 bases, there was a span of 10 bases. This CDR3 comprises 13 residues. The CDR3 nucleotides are TGTGCCAGCTCACCGACGGGGAAGGAGACCCAGTACTTC. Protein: CASSPTGKETQYF.

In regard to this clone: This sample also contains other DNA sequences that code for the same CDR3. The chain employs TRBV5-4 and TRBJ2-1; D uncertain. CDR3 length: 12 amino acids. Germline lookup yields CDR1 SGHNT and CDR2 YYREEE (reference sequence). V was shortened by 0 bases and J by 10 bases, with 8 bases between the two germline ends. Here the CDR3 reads CASSLGGNEQFF. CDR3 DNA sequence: TGTGCCAGCAGCTTGGGTGGGAACGAGCAGTTCTTC.

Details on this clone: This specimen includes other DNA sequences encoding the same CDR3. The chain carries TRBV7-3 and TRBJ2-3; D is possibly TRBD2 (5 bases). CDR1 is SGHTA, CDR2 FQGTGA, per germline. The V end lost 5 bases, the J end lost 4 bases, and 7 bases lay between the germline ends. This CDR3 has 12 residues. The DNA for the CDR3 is TGTGCCAGCAGCCTGGGAGCAGATACGCAGTATTTT. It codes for CASSLGADTQYF.

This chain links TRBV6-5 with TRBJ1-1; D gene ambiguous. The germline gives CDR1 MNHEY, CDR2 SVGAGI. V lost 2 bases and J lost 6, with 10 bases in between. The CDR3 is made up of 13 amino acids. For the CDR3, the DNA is TGTGCCAGCAGTTACCGGTCAGACGCTGAAGCTTTCTTT. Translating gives CASSYRSDAEAFF.

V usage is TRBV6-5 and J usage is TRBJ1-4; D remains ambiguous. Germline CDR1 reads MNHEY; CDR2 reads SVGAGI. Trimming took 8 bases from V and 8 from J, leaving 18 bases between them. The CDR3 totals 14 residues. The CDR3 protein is CASATRSNREKLFF. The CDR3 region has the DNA TGTGCCAGCGCGACCCGATCCAACCGCGAAAAACTGTTTTTT.

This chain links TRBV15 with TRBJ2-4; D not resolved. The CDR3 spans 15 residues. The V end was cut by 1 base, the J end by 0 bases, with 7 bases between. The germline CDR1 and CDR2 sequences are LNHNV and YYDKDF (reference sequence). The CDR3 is CATSRVLLAKNIQYF. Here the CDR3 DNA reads TGTGCCACCAGCAGAGTACTGTTAGCCAAAAACATTCAGTACTTC. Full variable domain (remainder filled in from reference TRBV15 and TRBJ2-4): DAMVIQNPRYQVTQFGKPVTLSCSQTLNHNVMYWYQQKSSQAPKLLFHYYDKDFNNEADTPDNFQSRRPNTSFCFLDIRSPGLGDTAMYLCATSRVLLAKNIQYFGAGTRLSVL.

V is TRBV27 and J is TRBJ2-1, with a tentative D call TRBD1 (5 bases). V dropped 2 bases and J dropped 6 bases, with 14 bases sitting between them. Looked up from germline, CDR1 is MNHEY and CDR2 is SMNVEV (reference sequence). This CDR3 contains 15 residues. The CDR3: CASSLKTDRSNEQFF. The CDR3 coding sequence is TGTGCCAGCAGTTTAAAGACAGATAGATCCAATGAGCAGTTCTTC.

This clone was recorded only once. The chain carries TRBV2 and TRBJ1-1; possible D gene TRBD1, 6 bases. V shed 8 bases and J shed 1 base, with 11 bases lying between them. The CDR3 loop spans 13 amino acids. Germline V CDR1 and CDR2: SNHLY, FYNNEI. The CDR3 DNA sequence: TGTGCCAGCCAACAGGGTACGAACACTGAAGCTTTCTTT. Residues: CASQQGTNTEAFF.

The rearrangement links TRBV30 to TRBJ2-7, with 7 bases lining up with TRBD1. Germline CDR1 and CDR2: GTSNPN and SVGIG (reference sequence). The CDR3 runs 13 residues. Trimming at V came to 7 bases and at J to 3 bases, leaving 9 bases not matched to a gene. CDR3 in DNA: TGTGCCTTTCGACAGGGCCCTTACTACGAGCAGTACTTC. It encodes CAFRQGPYYEQYF.

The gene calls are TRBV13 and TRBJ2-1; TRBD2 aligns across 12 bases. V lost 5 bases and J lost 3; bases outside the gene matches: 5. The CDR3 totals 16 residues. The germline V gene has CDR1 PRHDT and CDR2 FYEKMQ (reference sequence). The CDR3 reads CASSPGLAGYYNEQFF. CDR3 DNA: TGTGCCAGCAGCCCTGGACTAGCGGGATACTACAATGAGCAGTTCTTC.

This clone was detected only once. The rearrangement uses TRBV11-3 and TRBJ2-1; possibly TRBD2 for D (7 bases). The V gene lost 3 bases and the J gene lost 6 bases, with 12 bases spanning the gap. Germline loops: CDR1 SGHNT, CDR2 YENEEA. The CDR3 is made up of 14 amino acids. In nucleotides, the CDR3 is TGTGCCAGCAGCTTGGGGGGGCCCAGCAATGAGCAGTTCTTC. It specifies CASSLGGPSNEQFF.

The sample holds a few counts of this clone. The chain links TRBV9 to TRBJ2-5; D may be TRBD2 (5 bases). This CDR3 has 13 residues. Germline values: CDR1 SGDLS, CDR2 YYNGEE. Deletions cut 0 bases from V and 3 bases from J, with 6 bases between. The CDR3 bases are TGTGCCAGCAGCGTAGTGGGAGAAGAGACCCAGTACTTC. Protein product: CASSVVGEETQYF.

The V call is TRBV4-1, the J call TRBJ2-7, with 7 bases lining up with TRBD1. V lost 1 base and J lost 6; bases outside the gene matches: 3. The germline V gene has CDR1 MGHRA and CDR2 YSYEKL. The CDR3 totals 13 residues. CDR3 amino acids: CASSQGAGGEQYF. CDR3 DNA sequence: TGCGCCAGCAGCCAAGGCGCAGGGGGCGAGCAGTACTTC.

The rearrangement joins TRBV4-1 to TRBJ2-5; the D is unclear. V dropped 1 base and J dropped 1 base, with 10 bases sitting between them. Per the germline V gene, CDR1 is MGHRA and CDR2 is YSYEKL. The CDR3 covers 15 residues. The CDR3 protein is CASSQAAGSQETQYF. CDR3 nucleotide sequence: TGCGCCAGCAGCCAAGCTGCCGGAAGCCAAGAGACCCAGTACTTC.

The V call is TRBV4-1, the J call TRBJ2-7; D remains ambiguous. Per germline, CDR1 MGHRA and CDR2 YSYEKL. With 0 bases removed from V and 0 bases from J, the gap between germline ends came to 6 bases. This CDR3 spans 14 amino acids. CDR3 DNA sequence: TGCGCCAGCAGCCAAGATCTGGGCTCCTACGAGCAGTACTTC. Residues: CASSQDLGSYEQYF.

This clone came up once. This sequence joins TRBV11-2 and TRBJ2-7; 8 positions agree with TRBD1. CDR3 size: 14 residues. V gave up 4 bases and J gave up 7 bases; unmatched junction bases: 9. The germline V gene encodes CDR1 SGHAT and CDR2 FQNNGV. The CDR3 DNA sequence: TGTGCCAGCAGCTCGACAGGGGTAACGGGAGAGCAGTACTTC. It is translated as CASSSTGVTGEQYF. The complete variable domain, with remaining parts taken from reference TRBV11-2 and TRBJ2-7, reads EAGVAQSPRYKIIEKRQSVAFWCNPISGHATLYWYQQILGQGPKLLIQFQNNGVVDDSQLPKDRFSAERLKGVDSTLKIQPAKLEDSAVYLCASSSTGVTGEQYFGPGTRLTVT.

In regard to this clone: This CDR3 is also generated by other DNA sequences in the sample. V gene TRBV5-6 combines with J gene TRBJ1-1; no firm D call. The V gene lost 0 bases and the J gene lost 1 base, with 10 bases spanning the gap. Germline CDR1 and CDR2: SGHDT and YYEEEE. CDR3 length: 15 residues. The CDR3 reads CASSLVGVENTEAFF. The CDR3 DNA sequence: TGTGCCAGCAGCTTGGTTGGAGTAGAGAACACTGAAGCTTTCTTT.

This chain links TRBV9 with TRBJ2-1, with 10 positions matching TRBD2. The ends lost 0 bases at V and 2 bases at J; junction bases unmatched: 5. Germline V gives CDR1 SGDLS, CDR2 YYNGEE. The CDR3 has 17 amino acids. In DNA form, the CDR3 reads TGTGCCAGCAGCGTAGCGGGAGCGGGGGGGCCCTACAATGAGCAGTTCTTC. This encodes CASSVAGAGGPYNEQFF.

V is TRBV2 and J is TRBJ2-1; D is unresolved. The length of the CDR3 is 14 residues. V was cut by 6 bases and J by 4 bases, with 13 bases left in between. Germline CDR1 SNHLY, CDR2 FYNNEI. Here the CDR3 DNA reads TGTGCCAGCAGCCCGGGTCCGGAGTACAATGAGCAGTTCTTC. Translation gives CASSPGPEYNEQFF.

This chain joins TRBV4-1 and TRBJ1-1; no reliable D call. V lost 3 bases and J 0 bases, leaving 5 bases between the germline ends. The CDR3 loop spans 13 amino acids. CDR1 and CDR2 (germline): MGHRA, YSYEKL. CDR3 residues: CASSQVMNTEAFF. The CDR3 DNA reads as TGCGCCAGCAGCCAGGTAATGAACACTGAAGCTTTCTTT.

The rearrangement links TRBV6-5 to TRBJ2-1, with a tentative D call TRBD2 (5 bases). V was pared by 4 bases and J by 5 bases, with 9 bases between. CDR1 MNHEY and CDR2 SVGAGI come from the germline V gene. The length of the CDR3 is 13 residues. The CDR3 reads CASSFSVHNEQFF. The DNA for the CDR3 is TGTGCCAGCAGTTTTAGCGTCCACAATGAGCAGTTCTTC.

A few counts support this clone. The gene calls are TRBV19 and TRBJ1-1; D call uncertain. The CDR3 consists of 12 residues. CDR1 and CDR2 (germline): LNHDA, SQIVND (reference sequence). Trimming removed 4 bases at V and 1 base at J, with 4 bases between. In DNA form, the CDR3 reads TGTGCCAGTAGTACAGGGAACACTGAAGCTTTCTTT. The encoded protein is CASSTGNTEAFF.